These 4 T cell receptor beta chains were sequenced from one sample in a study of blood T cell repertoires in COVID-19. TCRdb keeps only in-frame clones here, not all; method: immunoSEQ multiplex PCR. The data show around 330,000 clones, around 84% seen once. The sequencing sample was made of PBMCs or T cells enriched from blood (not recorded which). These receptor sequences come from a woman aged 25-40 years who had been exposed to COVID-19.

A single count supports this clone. The CDR3 DNA reads as TGTGCCAGCAGCTCGACAGGGGATGGCTACACCTTC. It encodes CASSSTGDGYTF. The chain links TRBV5-6 to TRBJ1-2; 8 nucleotides agree with TRBD1. The CDR3 has 12 amino acids. With V trimmed by 3 bases and J by 6 bases, 1 base remained unmatched. Germline loops: CDR1 SGHDT, CDR2 YYEEEE.

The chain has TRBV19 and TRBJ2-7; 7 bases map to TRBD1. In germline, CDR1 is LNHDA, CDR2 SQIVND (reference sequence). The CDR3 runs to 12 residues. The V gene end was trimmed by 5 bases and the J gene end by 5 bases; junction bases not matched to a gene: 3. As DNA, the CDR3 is TGTGCCAGTAGTCTCGGACAGGACGAGCAGTACTTC. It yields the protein CASSLGQDEQYF.

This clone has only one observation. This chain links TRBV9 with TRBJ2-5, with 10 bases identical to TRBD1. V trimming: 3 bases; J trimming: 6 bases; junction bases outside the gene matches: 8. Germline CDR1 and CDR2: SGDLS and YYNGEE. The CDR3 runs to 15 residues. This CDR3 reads CASSGWTGGMQTQYF. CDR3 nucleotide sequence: TGTGCCAGCAGCGGTTGGACAGGGGGAATGCAGACCCAGTACTTC.

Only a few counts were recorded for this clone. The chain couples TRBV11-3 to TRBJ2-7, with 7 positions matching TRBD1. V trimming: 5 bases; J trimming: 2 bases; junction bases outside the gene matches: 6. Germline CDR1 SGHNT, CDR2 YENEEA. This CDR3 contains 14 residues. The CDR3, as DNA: TGTGCCAGCAGCGGGGGACAGCCCCCCTACGAGCAGTACTTC. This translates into CASSGGQPPYEQYF.